These 8 T cell receptor beta chains share one sample of origin, sequenced in a study of cytotoxic CD8 clonotypes in ibrutinib-treated CLL. Method: immunoSEQ multiplex PCR; TCRdb's copy keeps in-frame clones and lacks some. The table lists some 130,000 clones, approximately 85% of them singletons. The specimen was PBMCs, collected after 24 months of ibrutinib treatment. Receptor source: a human donor with chronic lymphocytic leukemia.

There are a few counts of this clone. The V and J genes are TRBV4-3 and TRBJ1-2; 8 bases line up with TRBD1. This CDR3 has 19 amino acids. After removal of 5 bases from V and 1 base from J, the junction contained 18 bases not matched to a gene. CDR1 and CDR2 from the germline V gene are LGHNA and YSLEER. CDR3 nucleotides: TGCGCCAGCAGCTTAGATGATACGCCCTGGACAGGGATTAACTATGGCTACACCTTC. Protein sequence: CASSLDDTPWTGINYGYTF.

The rearrangement links TRBV7-9 to TRBJ1-5, with D uncertain. The V gene lost 5 bases and the J gene lost 7 bases, with 6 bases spanning the gap. This CDR3 is built from 11 residues. Per germline, CDR1 SEHNR and CDR2 FQNEAQ (reference sequence). The CDR3 is CASSRIQPQHF. The CDR3 DNA reads TGTGCCAGCAGCAGAATCCAGCCCCAGCATTTT.

This clone was picked up one time. CDR3 nucleotides: TGTGCCAGCAGCTTAACCCGATTGGGGAACACCGGGGAGCTGTTTTTT. This encodes CASSLTRLGNTGELFF. The chain links TRBV13 to TRBJ2-2; D remains ambiguous. Germline V gene data show CDR1 as PRHDT and CDR2 as FYEKMQ (reference sequence). The CDR3 totals 16 residues. Trimming took 2 bases from V and 1 from J, leaving 11 bases between them. The complete variable domain, with remaining parts taken from reference TRBV13 and TRBJ2-2, reads AAGVIQSPRHLIKEKRETATLKCYPIPRHDTVYWYQQGPGQDPQFLISFYEKMQSDKGSIPDRFSAQQFSDYHSELNMSSLELGDSALYFCASSLTRLGNTGELFFGEGSRLTVL.

The CDR3 protein is CASSQVVWPPNEQFF. In nucleotides, the CDR3 is TGTGCCAGCAGCCAAGTTGTTTGGCCCCCCAATGAGCAGTTCTTC. The genes are TRBV14 and TRBJ2-1, with D uncertain. The V and J ends lost 1 base and 6 bases respectively, with 13 bases between them. This CDR3 is built from 15 residues. Germline V gene lookup returns CDR1 SGHDN and CDR2 FVKESK.

The CDR3 DNA reads as TGTGCCAGCAGCCCCCCCCGGTCGGGGCAGGGTGGCTACACCTTC. This sequence encodes CASSPPRSGQGGYTF. This chain uses TRBV28 with TRBJ1-2, with a possible D match to TRBD1 (5 bases). The V end was cut by 6 bases, the J end by 7 bases, with 21 bases between. Germline CDR1 and CDR2: MDHEN and SYDVKM. This CDR3 has 15 residues.

The chain recombines TRBV19 with TRBJ2-7; 8 nucleotides align to TRBD2. This CDR3 spans 16 amino acids. Looked up from germline, CDR1 is LNHDA and CDR2 is SQIVND (reference sequence). The trim removed 4 bases at V and 5 bases at J, leaving 13 bases unmatched. The CDR3 sequence is CASSTLHSGTRHEQYF. Written as DNA, the CDR3 is TGTGCCAGTAGTACGCTCCACTCCGGGACTAGGCACGAGCAGTACTTC. Looking up the rest from reference TRBV19 and TRBJ2-7 gives the full variable domain: DGGITQSPKYLFRKEGQNVTLSCEQNLNHDAMYWYRQDPGQGLRLIYYSQIVNDFQKGDIAEGYSVSREKKESFPLTVTSAQKNPTAFYLCASSTLHSGTRHEQYFGPGTRLTVT.

This clone was seen more than once but under ten times. The chain links TRBV28 to TRBJ1-1, with D unclear. The CDR3 extends over 16 amino acids. Trimming removed 2 bases from V and 2 bases from J, with 15 bases in between. Per germline, CDR1 MDHEN and CDR2 SYDVKM. The CDR3 loop is CASSLTVLPGNTEAFF. CDR3 coding DNA: TGTGCCAGCAGTTTAACCGTTCTTCCGGGAAACACTGAAGCTTTCTTT.

The rearrangement joins TRBV7-2 to TRBJ2-5, with a tentative D call TRBD1 (7 bases). The CDR3 contains 15 residues. Trimming stripped 5 bases from V and 4 bases from J, with 17 bases between. Germline V lookup: CDR1 SGHTA, CDR2 FQGNSA. The CDR3 nucleotides are TGTGCCAGCAGCGATCAGGGGGGCCGGGGAGAGACCCAGTACTTC. It is translated as CASSDQGGRGETQYF.